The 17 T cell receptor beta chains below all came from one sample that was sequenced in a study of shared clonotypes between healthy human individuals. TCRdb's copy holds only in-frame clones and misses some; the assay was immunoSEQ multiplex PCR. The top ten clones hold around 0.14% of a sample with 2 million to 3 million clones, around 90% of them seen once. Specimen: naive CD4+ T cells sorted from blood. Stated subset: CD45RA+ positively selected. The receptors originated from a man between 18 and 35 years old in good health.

CDR3 loop: CASGLPGQAPYEQYF. CDR3 nucleotides: TGTGCTAGTGGTTTACCGGGACAGGCCCCCTACGAGCAGTACTTC. The rearrangement links TRBV12-5 to TRBJ2-7; 8 nucleotides match TRBD1. V shed 3 bases and J 2 bases; nucleotides not matched to a gene: 6. The CDR3 length is 15 residues. Germline values: CDR1 LGHNT, CDR2 FRNRAP. Supplemented by reference TRBV12-5 and TRBJ2-7, the full variable domain reads DARVTQTPRHKVTEMGQEVTMRCQPILGHNTVFWYRQTMMQGLELLAYFRNRAPLDDSGMPKDRFSAEMPDATLATLKIQPSEPRDSAVYFCASGLPGQAPYEQYFGPGTRLTVT.

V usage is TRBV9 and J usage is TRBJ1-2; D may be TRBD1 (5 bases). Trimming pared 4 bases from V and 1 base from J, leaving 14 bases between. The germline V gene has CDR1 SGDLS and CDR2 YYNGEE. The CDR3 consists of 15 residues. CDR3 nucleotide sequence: TGTGCCAGCAGCCTAGGGCAGGGAGATAACTATGGCTACACCTTC. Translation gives CASSLGQGDNYGYTF.

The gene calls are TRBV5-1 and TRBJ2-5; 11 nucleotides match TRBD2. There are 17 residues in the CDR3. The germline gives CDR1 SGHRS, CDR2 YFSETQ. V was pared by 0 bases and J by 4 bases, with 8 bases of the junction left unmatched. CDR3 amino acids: CASSLDGASGRIETQYF. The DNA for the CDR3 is TGCGCCAGCAGCTTGGATGGGGCTAGCGGGAGGATAGAGACCCAGTACTTC.

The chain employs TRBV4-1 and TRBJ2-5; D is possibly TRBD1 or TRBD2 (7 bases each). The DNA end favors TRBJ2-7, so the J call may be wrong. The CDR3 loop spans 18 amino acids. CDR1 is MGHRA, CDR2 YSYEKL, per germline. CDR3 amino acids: CASSPKGLSRGGLYEQYF. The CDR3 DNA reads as TGCGCCAGCAGCCCAAAAGGGTTGTCCAGGGGGGGTTTATACGAGCAGTACTTC.

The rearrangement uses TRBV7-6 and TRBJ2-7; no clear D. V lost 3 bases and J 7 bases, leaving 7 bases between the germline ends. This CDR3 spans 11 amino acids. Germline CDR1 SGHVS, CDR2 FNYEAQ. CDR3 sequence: CASSFRDEQYF. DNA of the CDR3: TGTGCCAGCAGCTTTAGGGATGAGCAGTACTTC.

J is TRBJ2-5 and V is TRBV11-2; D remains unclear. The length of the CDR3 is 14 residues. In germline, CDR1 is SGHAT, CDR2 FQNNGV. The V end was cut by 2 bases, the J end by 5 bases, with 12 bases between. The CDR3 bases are TGTGCCAGCAGCTTAACCTCTCCCCGGGAGACCCAGTACTTC. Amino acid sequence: CASSLTSPRETQYF.

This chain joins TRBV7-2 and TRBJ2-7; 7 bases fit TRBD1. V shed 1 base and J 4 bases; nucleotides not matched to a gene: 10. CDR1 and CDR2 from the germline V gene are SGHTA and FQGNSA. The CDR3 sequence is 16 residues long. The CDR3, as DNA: TGTGCCAGCAGCTTAGGGCTAGGGGACAGAAGGTACGAGCAGTACTTC. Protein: CASSLGLGDRRYEQYF. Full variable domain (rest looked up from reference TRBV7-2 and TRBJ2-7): GAGVSQSPSNKVTEKGKDVELRCDPISGHTALYWYRQSLGQGLEFLIYFQGNSAPDKSGLPSDRFSAERTGGSVSTLTIQRTQQEDSAVYLCASSLGLGDRRYEQYFGPGTRLTVT.

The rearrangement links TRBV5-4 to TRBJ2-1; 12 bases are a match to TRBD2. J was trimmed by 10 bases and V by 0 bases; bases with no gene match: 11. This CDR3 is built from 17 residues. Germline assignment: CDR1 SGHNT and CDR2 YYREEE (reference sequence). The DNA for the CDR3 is TGTGCCAGCAGCTTGGCACTTACTAGCGGGAGGCCGCGCGAGCAGTTCTTC. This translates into CASSLALTSGRPREQFF.

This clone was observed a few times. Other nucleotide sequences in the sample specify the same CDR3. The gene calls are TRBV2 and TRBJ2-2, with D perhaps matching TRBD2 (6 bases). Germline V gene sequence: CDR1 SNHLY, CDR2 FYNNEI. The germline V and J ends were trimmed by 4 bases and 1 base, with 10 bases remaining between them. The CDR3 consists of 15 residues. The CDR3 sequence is CASSASGVNTGELFF. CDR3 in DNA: TGTGCCAGCAGTGCCTCGGGAGTGAACACCGGGGAGCTGTTTTTT.

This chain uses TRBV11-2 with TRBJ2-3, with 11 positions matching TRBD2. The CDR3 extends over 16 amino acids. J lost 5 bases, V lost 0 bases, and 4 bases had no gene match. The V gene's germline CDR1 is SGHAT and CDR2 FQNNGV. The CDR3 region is CASSLEGLAGGDTQYF. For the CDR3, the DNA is TGTGCCAGCAGCTTAGAAGGGCTAGCGGGGGGAGATACGCAGTATTTT.

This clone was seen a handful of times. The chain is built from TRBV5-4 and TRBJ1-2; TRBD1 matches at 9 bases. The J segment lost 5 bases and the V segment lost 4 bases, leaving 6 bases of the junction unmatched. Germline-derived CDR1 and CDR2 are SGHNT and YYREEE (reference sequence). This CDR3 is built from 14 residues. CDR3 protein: CASSLGQGKYGYTF. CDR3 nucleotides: TGTGCCAGCAGCCTGGGACAGGGCAAATATGGCTACACCTTC.

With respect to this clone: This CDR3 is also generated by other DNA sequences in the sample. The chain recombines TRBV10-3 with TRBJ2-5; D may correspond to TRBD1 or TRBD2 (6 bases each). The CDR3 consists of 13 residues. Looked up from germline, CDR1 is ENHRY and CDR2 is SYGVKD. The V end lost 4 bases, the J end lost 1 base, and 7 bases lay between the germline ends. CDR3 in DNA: TGTGCCATCAGTGGGGGGGCCCAAGAGACCCAGTACTTC. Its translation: CAISGGAQETQYF.

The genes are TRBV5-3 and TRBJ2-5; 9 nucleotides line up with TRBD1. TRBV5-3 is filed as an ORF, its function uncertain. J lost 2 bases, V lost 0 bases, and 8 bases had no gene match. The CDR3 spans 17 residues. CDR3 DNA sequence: TGTGCCAGAAGCTTGGGGGTCGGACAGGGGAGGCAAGAGACCCAGTACTTC. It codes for CARSLGVGQGRQETQYF.

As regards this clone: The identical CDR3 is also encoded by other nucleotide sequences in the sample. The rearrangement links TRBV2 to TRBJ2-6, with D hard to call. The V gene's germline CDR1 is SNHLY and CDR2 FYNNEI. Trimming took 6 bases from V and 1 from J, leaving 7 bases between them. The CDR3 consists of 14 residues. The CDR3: CASSPESGANVLTF. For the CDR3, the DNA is TGTGCCAGCAGCCCTGAATCTGGGGCCAACGTCCTGACTTTC.

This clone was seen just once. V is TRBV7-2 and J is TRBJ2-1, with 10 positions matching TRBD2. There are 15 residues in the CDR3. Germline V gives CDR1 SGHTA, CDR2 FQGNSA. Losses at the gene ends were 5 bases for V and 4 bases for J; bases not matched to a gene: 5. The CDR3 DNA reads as TGTGCCAGCAGCATTACTAGCGGGGATTACAATGAGCAGTTCTTC. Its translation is CASSITSGDYNEQFF.

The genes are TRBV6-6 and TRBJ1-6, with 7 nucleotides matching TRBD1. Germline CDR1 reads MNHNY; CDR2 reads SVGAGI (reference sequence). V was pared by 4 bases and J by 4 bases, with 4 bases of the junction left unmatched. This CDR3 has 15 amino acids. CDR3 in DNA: TGTGCCAGCAGTTTCGACAGGGAGTATAATTCACCCCTCCACTTT. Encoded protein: CASSFDREYNSPLHF.

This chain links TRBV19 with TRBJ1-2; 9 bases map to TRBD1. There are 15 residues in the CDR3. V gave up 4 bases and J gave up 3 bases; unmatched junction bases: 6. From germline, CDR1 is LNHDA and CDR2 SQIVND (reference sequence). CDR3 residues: CASSTSWTGDYGYTF. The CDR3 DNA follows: TGTGCCAGTAGTACATCGTGGACAGGGGACTATGGCTACACCTTC.